This is a list of T cell receptor beta chains from one sample in a study of blood T cell repertoires in COVID-19. Assay used: immunoSEQ multiplex PCR; TCRdb lists only in-frame clones, some missing. The sample shows 55,000 to 80,000 clones, approximately 83% of them seen only once. What was sequenced was peripheral blood. These receptors were obtained from a man between 65 and 85 years old with acute or convalescent COVID-19. Both conserved end residues are part of each CDR3. D genes are given only for firm matches. Clone size is stated in some rows and not others, as once, few, many or a class when expanded.

V: TRBV5-6
size: once
J: TRBJ2-7
length: 14
D: TRBD2
DNA: TGTGCCAGCAGGTCCCCGGGGGGCTCCTACGAGCAGTACTTC
CDR3: CASRSPGGSYEQYF

V: TRBV27
size: -
J: TRBJ1-1
length: 13
D: -
DNA: TGTGCCAGCAGTTCGGACACGTTCACTGAAGCTTTCTTT
CDR3: CASSSDTFTEAFF

V: TRBV15
size: -
J: TRBJ2-3
length: 12
D: -
DNA: TGTGCCACCAGTCTAGAGGCAGATACGCAGTATTTT
CDR3: CATSLEADTQYF

V: TRBV14
size: few
J: TRBJ2-7
length: 13
D: -
DNA: TGTGCCAGCAGCCATGGGGGCCCCTACGAGCAGTACTTC
CDR3: CASSHGGPYEQYF

V: TRBV29-1
size: -
J: TRBJ1-2
length: 13
D: -
DNA: TGCAGCGTTGCTCACAGGGAGGGTGGGGGCTACACCTTC
CDR3: CSVAHREGGGYTF

V: TRBV9
size: -
J: TRBJ2-3
length: 14
D: TRBD2
DNA: TGTGCCAGCAGCGTCGCGGGAGTGGCAGATACGCAGTATTTT
CDR3: CASSVAGVADTQYF

V: TRBV28
size: -
J: TRBJ2-5
length: 14
D: TRBD2
DNA: TGTGCCAGCAGTTTTACTAGCGAACAAGAGACCCAGTACTTC
CDR3: CASSFTSEQETQYF

V: TRBV5-4
size: -
J: TRBJ2-1
length: 16
D: TRBD2
DNA: TGTGCCAGCAGCTTGGCGGCGGGAGCGCGAATCGAGGAGCAGTTCTTC
CDR3: CASSLAAGARIEEQFF

V: TRBV2
size: -
J: TRBJ2-3
length: 14
D: TRBD2
DNA: TGTGCCACGGGACTAGCGGGAGTGGGAGATACGCAGTATTTT
CDR3: CATGLAGVGDTQYF

V: TRBV9
size: -
J: TRBJ2-2
length: 21
D: TRBD2
DNA: TGTGCCAGCAGCGTAGTCCCCCTACTAGCGGGAGGGCTACAAAACACCGGGGAGCTGTTTTTT
CDR3: CASSVVPLLAGGLQNTGELFF

V: TRBV30
size: few
J: TRBJ1-6
length: 16
D: TRBD1
DNA: TGTGCCTGGAGCCCCCCAGGGGGCAGCTATAATTCACCCCTCCACTTT
CDR3: CAWSPPGGSYNSPLHF

V: TRBV27
size: -
J: TRBJ1-5
length: 13
D: -
DNA: TGTGCCAGCAGCCGCGTGAGCAATCAGCCCCAGCATTTT
CDR3: CASSRVSNQPQHF

V: TRBV5-1
size: -
J: TRBJ1-1
length: 16
D: -
DNA: TGCGCCAGCAGCCGAGATGCTCAGGGTGGGGACACTGAAGCTTTCTTT
CDR3: CASSRDAQGGDTEAFF

V: TRBV5-1
size: -
J: TRBJ1-6
length: 17
D: -
DNA: TGCGCCAGCAGCTTGGATCGGGGGGACTCCTATAATTCACCCCTCCACTTT
CDR3: CASSLDRGDSYNSPLHF

V: TRBV3-1/TRBV3-2
size: -
J: TRBJ2-1
length: 15
D: TRBD2
DNA: TGTGCCAGCAGCCCCGGGACTAGCAGCTACAATGAGCAGTTCTTC
CDR3: CASSPGTSSYNEQFF

V: TRBV7-8
size: -
J: TRBJ1-1
length: 17
D: TRBD1
DNA: TGTGCCAGCAGCTCCCCCCGACAGGGGGCCTTGAACACTGAAGCTTTCTTT
CDR3: CASSSPRQGALNTEAFF

V: TRBV28
size: -
J: TRBJ1-5
length: 16
D: -
DNA: TGTGCCAGCATCCGAGGGGGGGGCCCTGGCAATCAGCCCCAGCATTTT
CDR3: CASIRGGGPGNQPQHF

V: TRBV25-1
size: -
J: TRBJ1-1
length: 14
D: TRBD1
DNA: TGTGCCAGCAGTGCGGACAGGGGGGGGACTGAAGCTTTCTTT
CDR3: CASSADRGGTEAFF

V: TRBV15
size: once
J: TRBJ2-2
length: 13
D: -
DNA: TGTGCCACCAGCAGGGCGGATTACGGGGAGCTGTTTTTT
CDR3: CATSRADYGELFF

V: TRBV27
size: -
J: TRBJ1-1
length: 14
D: TRBD1
DNA: TGTGCCAGCAGTTGGGGACAGGGGGACACTGAAGCTTTCTTT
CDR3: CASSWGQGDTEAFF

V: TRBV10-2
size: once
J: TRBJ2-3
length: 16
D: TRBD2
DNA: TGCGCCAGCACGGGACTAGCGGGAGGGCTCACAGATACGCAGTATTTT
CDR3: CASTGLAGGLTDTQYF

V: TRBV5-4
size: -
J: TRBJ2-2
length: 16
D: TRBD2
DNA: TGTGCCAGCAGCTTGAGGAGCGGGAGTCTGACCGGGGAGCTGTTTTTT
CDR3: CASSLRSGSLTGELFF

V: TRBV10-3
size: -
J: TRBJ2-5
length: 16
D: TRBD2
DNA: TGTGCCATCAGTGAGTCGCAGCGGGAGGAAAGGGAGACCCAGTACTTC
CDR3: CAISESQREERETQYF

V: TRBV7-6
size: -
J: TRBJ2-7
length: 16
D: TRBD1
DNA: TGTGCCAGCAGCTTAGCGCCCGGCAGGGGGTGGAACGAGCAGTACTTC
CDR3: CASSLAPGRGWNEQYF

V: TRBV6-5
size: -
J: TRBJ2-2
length: 14
D: -
DNA: TGTGCCAGCACCAACGGGGGAAACACCGGGGAGCTGTTTTTT
CDR3: CASTNGGNTGELFF

V: TRBV6-6
size: -
J: TRBJ2-3
length: 15
D: TRBD2
DNA: TGTGCCAGCAGTTCACTAGCGGTTAGCACAGATACGCAGTATTTT
CDR3: CASSSLAVSTDTQYF

V: TRBV2
size: once
J: TRBJ1-2
length: 11
D: -
DNA: TGTGCCAGCACCAACACATATGGCTACACCTTC
CDR3: CASTNTYGYTF

V: TRBV10-3
size: -
J: TRBJ2-7
length: 14
D: -
DNA: TGTGCCATCAGTGAGCGCCGGGACGGGGGAGAGCAGTACTTC
CDR3: CAISERRDGGEQYF

V: TRBV11-2
size: -
J: TRBJ1-3
length: 14
D: -
DNA: TGTGCCAGCAGTGAGACAGGTTATGGAAACACCATATATTTT
CDR3: CASSETGYGNTIYF

V: TRBV7-9
size: -
J: TRBJ1-1
length: 13
D: -
DNA: TGTGCCAGCAACTCGGTTGGGAACACTGAAGCTTTCTTT
CDR3: CASNSVGNTEAFF

V: TRBV9
size: -
J: TRBJ2-3
length: 16
D: TRBD2
DNA: TGTGCCAGCAGCGCACTAGCGGGATCTAGCACAGATACGCAGTATTTT
CDR3: CASSALAGSSTDTQYF

V: TRBV5-1
size: -
J: TRBJ2-7
length: 15
D: TRBD2
DNA: TGCGCCAGCAGCTACACTAGCGGGAGGGCCTACGAGCAGTACTTC
CDR3: CASSYTSGRAYEQYF

V: TRBV5-4
size: -
J: TRBJ1-1
length: 16
D: TRBD1
DNA: TGTGCCAGCAGCGCGGGACAGGGGTCAAGATACACTGAAGCTTTCTTT
CDR3: CASSAGQGSRYTEAFF

V: TRBV6-1
size: -
J: TRBJ1-1
length: 14
D: -
DNA: TGTGCCAGCAGTGACATCGGCAGGGGAACTGAAGCTTTCTTT
CDR3: CASSDIGRGTEAFF

V: TRBV30
size: -
J: TRBJ1-4
length: 14
D: -
DNA: TGTGCCTGGAGTGAGACAACTTTTAATGAAAAACTGTTTTTT
CDR3: CAWSETTFNEKLFF